These 16 T cell receptor beta chains were all obtained from the same sample, sequenced in a study of shared clonotypes between healthy human individuals. Some clones are missing from TCRdb's copy, which holds only in-frame ones; the method was immunoSEQ multiplex PCR. The sample lists some 1 million clones; about 75% were seen once. The sample consisted of memory CD4+ T cells sorted from blood. Specified subset: CD45RA-negative fraction. The receptor source for this set is a man between 18 and 29 years old in good health.

This clone was seen once. The chain is built from TRBV7-9 and TRBJ1-6, with 8 bases that match TRBD1. The CDR3 covers 11 residues. In germline, CDR1 is SEHNR, CDR2 FQNEAQ (reference sequence). V lost 5 bases, J lost 17 bases, and 5 bases stayed unmatched. CDR3 DNA: TGTGCCAGCAGCCCGGACAGGGCCTTCCACTTT. It encodes CASSPDRAFHF.

This sequence joins TRBV7-2 and TRBJ2-2, with a tentative D call TRBD1 (6 bases). V shed 5 bases and J shed 8 bases, with 12 bases lying between them. CDR1 SGHTA and CDR2 FQGNSA come from the germline V gene. The CDR3 loop spans 13 amino acids. CDR3 bases: TGTGCCAGCAGCGTTAACAGGGAGGGGGAGCTGTTTTTT. Translated: CASSVNREGELFF.

This chain joins TRBV5-1 and TRBJ2-1; 7 nucleotides match TRBD2. There are 16 residues in the CDR3. Trimming cost V 2 bases and J 0 bases; bases outside gene matches: 5. The V gene's germline CDR1 is SGHRS and CDR2 YFSETQ. The CDR3, as DNA: TGCGCCAGCAGCTTCAGCGGGACGAGCTCCTACAATGAGCAGTTCTTC. Its protein is CASSFSGTSSYNEQFF.

The gene calls are TRBV27 and TRBJ2-5; D is unresolved. The length of the CDR3 is 13 residues. Germline lookup yields CDR1 MNHEY and CDR2 SMNVEV (reference sequence). V was pared by 4 bases and J by 5 bases, with 11 bases between. The chain's CDR3 is CASSSGVGETQYF. DNA for the CDR3: TGTGCCAGCAGTTCTGGGGTCGGGGAGACCCAGTACTTC.

The chain couples TRBV10-3 to TRBJ2-3; possible D gene TRBD2, 6 bases. Germline V lookup: CDR1 ENHRY, CDR2 SYGVKD. Between the trimmed V and J ends, which lost 11 bases and 1 base, there was a span of 16 bases. This CDR3 has 14 amino acids. The CDR3 loop is CAVRLEAGTDTQYF. In DNA, the CDR3 is TGTGCCGTAAGACTAGAAGCGGGCACAGATACGCAGTATTTT.

V usage is TRBV2 and J usage is TRBJ2-3; possible D gene TRBD2, 7 bases. Germline V CDR1 and CDR2: SNHLY, FYNNEI. V lost 7 bases and J 6 bases, leaving 20 bases between the germline ends. This CDR3 has 15 residues. CDR3 region: CASTRGTGGVDTQYF. The CDR3 nucleotides are TGTGCCAGCACCAGGGGCACGGGGGGAGTTGATACGCAGTATTTT.

The gene calls are TRBV6-1 and TRBJ1-1; D is ambiguous. The germline CDR1 and CDR2 sequences are MNHNS and SASEGT. The V and J ends lost 6 bases and 1 base respectively, with 12 bases between them. The CDR3 has 14 residues. The CDR3 DNA is TGTGCCAGCAGAAAGACACAAGGGAACACTGAAGCTTTCTTT. It yields the protein CASRKTQGNTEAFF.

The gene calls are TRBV27 and TRBJ1-3; D uncertain. V was clipped by 3 bases and J by 0 bases, with 6 bases between them. Germline loops: CDR1 MNHEY, CDR2 SMNVEV (reference sequence). The CDR3 consists of 14 residues. The CDR3: CASSLGYSGNTIYF. CDR3 sequence (DNA): TGTGCCAGCAGTTTGGGTTACTCTGGAAACACCATATATTTT.

This clone was detected ten times or more. The chain couples TRBV4-3 to TRBJ2-3, with D perhaps matching TRBD1 or TRBD2 (5 bases each). The ends were cut back, 0 bases at V and 8 bases at J, with 9 bases in the middle. The germline CDR1 and CDR2 sequences are LGHNA and YSLEER. CDR3 size: 13 residues. The CDR3 loop reads CASSQDRGPTQYF. CDR3 sequence (DNA): TGCGCCAGCAGCCAAGATCGGGGACCTACGCAGTATTTT.

The V call is TRBV18, the J call TRBJ1-1; TRBD1 matches 7 bases. The germline gives CDR1 KGHSH, CDR2 LQKENI. With V trimmed by 3 bases and J by 2 bases, 12 bases remained unmatched. The CDR3 consists of 17 residues. The CDR3 DNA reads TGTGCCAGCTCACCCCGACAGGGTGAGGATGGTAACACTGAAGCTTTCTTT. Its protein product is CASSPRQGEDGNTEAFF.

The chain is built from TRBV5-8 and TRBJ2-5; 10 nucleotides align to TRBD2. This CDR3 has 15 amino acids. The germline CDR1 and CDR2 sequences are SGHTS and YDEGEE. V trimming: 2 bases; J trimming: 4 bases; junction bases outside the gene matches: 5. DNA of the CDR3: TGTGCCAGCAGCTTTCTTAGCGGGGGGCTAGAGACCCAGTACTTC. The encoded protein is CASSFLSGGLETQYF.

This clone came up a few times. This chain links TRBV29-1 with TRBJ2-1; D is tentatively TRBD1 or TRBD2 (6 bases each). Trimming removed 7 bases at V and 9 bases at J, with 22 bases between. The length of the CDR3 is 14 residues. Germline-derived CDR1 and CDR2 are SQVTM and ANQGSEA. The CDR3 DNA reads as TGCAGCGCTCAGGGTCAGCGGGTAGGGGGTGAGCAGTTCTTC. Translation gives CSAQGQRVGGEQFF.

The chain is built from TRBV6-4 and TRBJ1-6; TRBD1 agrees at 11 bases. This CDR3 contains 14 residues. The V gene end was trimmed by 3 bases and the J gene end by 9 bases; junction bases not matched to a gene: 1. Germline values: CDR1 MRHNA, CDR2 SNTAGT. CDR3 protein: CASSEGQGVSPLHF. The CDR3 DNA follows: TGTGCCAGCAGTGAGGGACAGGGGGTTTCACCCCTCCACTTT.

This clone was found once. Other nucleotide sequences from this sample produce the same CDR3. This chain connects TRBV7-9 to TRBJ2-7; possibly TRBD2 for D (6 bases). CDR1 is SEHNR and CDR2 is FQNEAQ in the germline V gene (reference sequence). The CDR3 totals 14 residues. V was pared by 0 bases and J by 7 bases, with 13 bases between. The CDR3 sequence: CASSLAGGSYEQYF. CDR3 in DNA: TGTGCCAGCAGCTTAGCCGGGGGTTCTTATGAGCAGTACTTC.

CDR3 loop: CASRRQGLSYGYTF. The CDR3 DNA follows: TGTGCCAGTAGACGACAGGGGCTGAGCTATGGCTACACCTTC. The chain links TRBV19 to TRBJ1-2; TRBD1 matches 8 bases. Trimming removed 6 bases from V and 4 bases from J; junction bases left unmatched: 7. Looked up from germline, CDR1 is LNHDA and CDR2 is SQIVND (reference sequence). CDR3 length: 14 amino acids.

This clone was recorded a few times. The chain recombines TRBV7-9 with TRBJ1-6; D is unclear. Trimming removed 2 bases from V and 9 bases from J, with 5 bases in between. Germline V lookup: CDR1 SEHNR, CDR2 FQNEAQ (reference sequence). This CDR3 region has 12 residues. The CDR3 nucleotides read TGTGCCAGCAGCTTACAAGGTTCACCCCTCCACTTT. Translated: CASSLQGSPLHF.